This TCR beta chain was captured by sequencing in a study of T-cell reconstitution after alpha-beta-depleted transplantation in children. Study outcomes and limitations: At the one-year point after transplant, T-cell counts and TCRbeta diversity were found to come mostly from T cells that had been newly produced. Surviving recipient T cells and thymic progenitors produced the high day-60 TCRbeta diversity seen in some patients. As was reported, about two months after transplant, alpha-beta T cells came from several hundred expanded graft clones.

Library preparation (for TCRbeta) was performed with unique molecular identifiers. TCRdb independently ran MiXCR on the PCR reads; one entry per CDR3 protein. The table includes approximately 130,000 distinct CDR3 sequences, 8% to 10% detected once. In the case of this clonotype: What it binds is not known.

The V gene's germline CDR1 is KGHSH and CDR2 LQKENI. The length of the CDR3 is 12 residues. V was pared by 0 bases and J by 6 bases, with 6 bases between. This sample comprised PBMCs, mostly from graft donor cells, obtained 180 days after TCRalphabeta/CD19-depleted stem cell transplant. The chain carries TRBV18 and TRBJ2-7, with D hard to call. The source of this sequence is a girl in the first two years of life who had a stem cell transplant for combined immunodeficiency, so the T cells may come from the graft donor. The DNA for the CDR3 is TGTGCCAGCTCACCACCGACCCCCGAGCAGTACTTC. Its translation: CASSPPTPEQYF.